This record concerns one TCR beta chain sequence. The data derive from a study of blood T cell repertoires in COVID-19. Study-wide context: Some COVID-19 samples were acute and others convalescent; all came from the United States, Italy and Spain. PBMCs, B-cell-depleted T cells, or T cells were the source of the cDNA or gDNA that made up the material.

Germline CDR1 SGHNT, CDR2 YYREEE (reference sequence). CDR3 size: 14 residues. V gave up 2 bases and J gave up 3 bases; unmatched junction bases: 3. As originally analysed: From reference gene primer amplification, estimates of nucleated cell counts were derived. Data came from immunoSEQ multiplex PCR; TCRdb stores just in-frame clones and leaves some out. From that table come the V and J calls and clone size; the DNA was used to work out D and trimming. Here the sample spans some 200,000 clones, 60% to 85% being singletons. The chain joins TRBV5-4 to TRBJ2-7, with 9 positions matching TRBD2. This TCR was sampled from a woman aged 45-60 years with active or convalescent COVID-19. The sample taken for sequencing was peripheral blood. CDR3 nucleotides: TGTGCCAGCAGCTTCGCTAGCGGGGTCTACGAGCAGTACTTC. This sequence encodes CASSFASGVYEQYF. Combining the CDR3 with reference TRBV5-4 and TRBJ2-7 gives the whole variable domain ETGVTQSPTHLIKTRGQQVTLRCSSQSGHNTVSWYQQALGQGPQFIFQYYREEENGRGNFPPRFSGLQFPNYSSELNVNALELDDSALYLCASSFASGVYEQYFGPGTRLTVT.